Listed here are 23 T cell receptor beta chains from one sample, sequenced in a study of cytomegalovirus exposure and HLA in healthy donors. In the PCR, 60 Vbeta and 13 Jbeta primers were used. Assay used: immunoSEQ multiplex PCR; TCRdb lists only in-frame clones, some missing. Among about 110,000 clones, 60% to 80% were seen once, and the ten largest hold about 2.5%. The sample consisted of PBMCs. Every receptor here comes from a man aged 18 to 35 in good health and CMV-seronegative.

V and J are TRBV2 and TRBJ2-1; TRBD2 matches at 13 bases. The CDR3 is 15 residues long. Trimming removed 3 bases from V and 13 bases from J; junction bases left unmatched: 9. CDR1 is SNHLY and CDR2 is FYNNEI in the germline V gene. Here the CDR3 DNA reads TGTGCCAGCAGTGACAGGACTAGCGGGGGCTCCGGTCAGTTCTTC. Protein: CASSDRTSGGSGQFF.

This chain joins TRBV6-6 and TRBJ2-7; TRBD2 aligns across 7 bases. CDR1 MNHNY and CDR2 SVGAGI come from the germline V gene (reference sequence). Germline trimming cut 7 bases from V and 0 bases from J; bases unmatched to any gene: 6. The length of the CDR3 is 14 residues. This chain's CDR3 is CASTSLAASYEQYF. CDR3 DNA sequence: TGTGCCAGCACCTCCCTAGCGGCCTCCTACGAGCAGTACTTC.

CDR3 nucleotides: TGTGCCAGCAGCTTGTTTGCAGGGGCGGAGGGAAACACCATATATTTT. Amino acids: CASSLFAGAEGNTIYF. J is TRBJ1-3 and V is TRBV5-4; D is perhaps TRBD1 (6 bases). The CDR3 spans 16 residues. The germline V and J ends were trimmed by 1 base and 4 bases, with 15 bases remaining between them. CDR1 SGHNT and CDR2 YYREEE come from the germline V gene (reference sequence). The whole variable domain, filled in from reference TRBV5-4 and TRBJ1-3, reads ETGVTQSPTHLIKTRGQQVTLRCSSQSGHNTVSWYQQALGQGPQFIFQYYREEENGRGNFPPRFSGLQFPNYSSELNVNALELDDSALYLCASSLFAGAEGNTIYFGEGSWLTVV.

The CDR3: CASSPRGGGTDNEQFF. The CDR3 nucleotides read TGTGCCAGCAGCCCCCGGGGCGGGGGGACCGACAATGAGCAGTTCTTC. The rearrangement uses TRBV5-4 and TRBJ2-1, with 8 bases that match TRBD2. Germline V gives CDR1 SGHNT, CDR2 YYREEE (reference sequence). CDR3 size: 16 residues. After removal of 4 bases from V and 5 bases from J, the junction contained 11 bases not matched to a gene. The entire variable domain, with the rest obtained from reference TRBV5-4 and TRBJ2-1, is as follows: ETGVTQSPTHLIKTRGQQVTLRCSSQSGHNTVSWYQQALGQGPQFIFQYYREEENGRGNFPPRFSGLQFPNYSSELNVNALELDDSALYLCASSPRGGGTDNEQFFGPGTRLTVL.

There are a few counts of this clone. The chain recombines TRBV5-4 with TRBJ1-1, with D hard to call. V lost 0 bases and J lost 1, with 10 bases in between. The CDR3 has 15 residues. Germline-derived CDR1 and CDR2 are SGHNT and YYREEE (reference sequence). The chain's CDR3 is CASSLGGVQNTEAFF. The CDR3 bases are TGTGCCAGCAGCTTGGGAGGAGTTCAGAACACTGAAGCTTTCTTT.

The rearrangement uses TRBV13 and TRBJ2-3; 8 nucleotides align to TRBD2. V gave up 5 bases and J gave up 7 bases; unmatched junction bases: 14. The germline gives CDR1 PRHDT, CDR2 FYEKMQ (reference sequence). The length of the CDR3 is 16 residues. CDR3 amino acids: CASSRSGLAGLNTQYF. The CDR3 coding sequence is TGTGCCAGCAGCCGAAGTGGGCTAGCGGGCCTTAATACGCAGTATTTT.

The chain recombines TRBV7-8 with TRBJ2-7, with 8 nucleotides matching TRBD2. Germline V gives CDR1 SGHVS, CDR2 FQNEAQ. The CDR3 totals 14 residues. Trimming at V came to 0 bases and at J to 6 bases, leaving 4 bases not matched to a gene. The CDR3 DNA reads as TGTGCCAGCAGCTTAGCGTCCAGCGGGGGCGAGCAGTACTTC. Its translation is CASSLASSGGEQYF. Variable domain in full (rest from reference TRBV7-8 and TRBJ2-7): GAGVSQSPRYKVAKRGQDVALRCDPISGHVSLFWYQQALGQGPEFLTYFQNEAQLDKSGLPSDRFFAERPEGSVSTLKIQRTQQEDSAVYLCASSLASSGGEQYFGPGTRLTVT.

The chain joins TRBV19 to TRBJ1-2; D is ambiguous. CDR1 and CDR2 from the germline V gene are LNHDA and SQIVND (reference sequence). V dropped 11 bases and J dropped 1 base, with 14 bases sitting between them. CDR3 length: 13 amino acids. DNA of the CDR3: TGTGCCTCCCCGCGGGCAGGTAACTATGGCTACACCTTC. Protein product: CASPRAGNYGYTF.

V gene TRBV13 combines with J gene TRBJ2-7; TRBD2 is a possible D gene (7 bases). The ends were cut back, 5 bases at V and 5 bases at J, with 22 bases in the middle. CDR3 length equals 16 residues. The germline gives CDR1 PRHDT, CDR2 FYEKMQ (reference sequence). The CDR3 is CASSGEGGRRLHEQYF. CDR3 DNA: TGTGCCAGCAGCGGAGAGGGGGGGCGCAGACTCCACGAGCAGTACTTC.

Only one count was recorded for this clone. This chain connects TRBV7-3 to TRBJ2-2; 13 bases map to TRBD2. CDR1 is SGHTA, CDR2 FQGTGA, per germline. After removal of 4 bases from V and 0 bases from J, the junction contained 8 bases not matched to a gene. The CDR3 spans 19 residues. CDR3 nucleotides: TGTGCCAGCAGCTGGACTAGCGGGGGCCTTGTCGCGAACACCGGGGAGCTGTTTTTT. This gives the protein CASSWTSGGLVANTGELFF.

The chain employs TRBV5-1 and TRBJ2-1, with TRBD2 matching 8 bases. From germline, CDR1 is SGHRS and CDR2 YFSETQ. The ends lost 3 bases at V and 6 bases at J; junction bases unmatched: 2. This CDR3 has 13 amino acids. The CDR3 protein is CASSWTSPNEQFF. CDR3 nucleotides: TGCGCCAGCAGCTGGACTAGCCCCAATGAGCAGTTCTTC.

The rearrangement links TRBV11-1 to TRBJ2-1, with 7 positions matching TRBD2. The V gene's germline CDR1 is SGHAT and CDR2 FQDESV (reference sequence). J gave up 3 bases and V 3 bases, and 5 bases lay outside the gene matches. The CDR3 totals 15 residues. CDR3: CASSFSAGIYNEQFF. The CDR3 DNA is TGTGCCAGCAGCTTTTCAGCGGGGATCTACAATGAGCAGTTCTTC.

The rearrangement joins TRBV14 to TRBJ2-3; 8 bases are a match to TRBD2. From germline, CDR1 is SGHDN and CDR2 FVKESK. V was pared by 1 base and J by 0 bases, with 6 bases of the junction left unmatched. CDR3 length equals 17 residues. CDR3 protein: CASSQAGGGYSTDTQYF. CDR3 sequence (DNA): TGTGCCAGCAGCCAAGCCGGGGGGGGCTATAGCACAGATACGCAGTATTTT.

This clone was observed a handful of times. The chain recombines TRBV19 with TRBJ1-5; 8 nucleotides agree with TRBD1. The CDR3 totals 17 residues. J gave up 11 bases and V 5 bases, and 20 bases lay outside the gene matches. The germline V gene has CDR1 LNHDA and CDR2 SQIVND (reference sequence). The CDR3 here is CASSLPNLGTGLLAQHF. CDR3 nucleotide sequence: TGTGCCAGTAGTTTACCGAACCTTGGGACAGGTCTACTGGCCCAGCATTTT.

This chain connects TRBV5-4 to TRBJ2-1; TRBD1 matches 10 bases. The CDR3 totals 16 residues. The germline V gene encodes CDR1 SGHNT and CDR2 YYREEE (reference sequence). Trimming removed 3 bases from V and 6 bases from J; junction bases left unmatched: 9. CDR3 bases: TGTGCCAGCAGCTCCCCCGGGACAGGGGACAGCAATGAGCAGTTCTTC. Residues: CASSSPGTGDSNEQFF.

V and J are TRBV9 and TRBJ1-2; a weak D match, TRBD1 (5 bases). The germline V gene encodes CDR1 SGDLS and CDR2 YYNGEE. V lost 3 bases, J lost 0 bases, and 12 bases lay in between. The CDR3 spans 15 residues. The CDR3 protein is CASSGRTGTNYGYTF. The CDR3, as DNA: TGTGCCAGCAGCGGTAGAACAGGAACTAACTATGGCTACACCTTC.

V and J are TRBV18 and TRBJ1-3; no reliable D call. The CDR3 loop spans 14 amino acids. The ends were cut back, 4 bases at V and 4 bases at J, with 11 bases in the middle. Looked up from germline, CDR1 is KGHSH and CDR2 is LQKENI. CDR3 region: CASSLNSAGNTIYF. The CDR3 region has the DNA TGTGCCAGCTCACTCAACAGTGCGGGAAACACCATATATTTT.

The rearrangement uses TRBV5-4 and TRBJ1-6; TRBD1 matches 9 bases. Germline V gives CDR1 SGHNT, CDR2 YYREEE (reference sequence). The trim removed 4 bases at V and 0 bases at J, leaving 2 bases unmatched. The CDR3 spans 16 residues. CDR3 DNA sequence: TGTGCCAGCAGCACGGGACAGGGCTCCTATAATTCACCCCTCCACTTT. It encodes CASSTGQGSYNSPLHF.

The CDR3 region is CASSFSGQGNTIYF. In DNA form, the CDR3 reads TGTGCCAGCAGTTTCTCCGGACAGGGAAACACCATATATTTT. The rearrangement uses TRBV6-5 and TRBJ1-3; tentative D call: TRBD1 (6 bases). CDR1 and CDR2 from the germline V gene are MNHEY and SVGAGI. V lost 4 bases and J 4 bases, leaving 11 bases between the germline ends. The CDR3 loop spans 14 amino acids.

CDR3 region: CASSLVVRRGASDTGELFF. The CDR3 DNA follows: TGTGCCAGCAGCTTAGTCGTTCGGCGGGGGGCTAGCGACACCGGGGAGCTGTTTTTT. The rearrangement joins TRBV13 to TRBJ2-2, with 8 bases fitting TRBD2. Trimming cost V 1 base and J 3 bases; bases outside gene matches: 13. The CDR3 consists of 19 residues. CDR1 PRHDT and CDR2 FYEKMQ come from the germline V gene (reference sequence).

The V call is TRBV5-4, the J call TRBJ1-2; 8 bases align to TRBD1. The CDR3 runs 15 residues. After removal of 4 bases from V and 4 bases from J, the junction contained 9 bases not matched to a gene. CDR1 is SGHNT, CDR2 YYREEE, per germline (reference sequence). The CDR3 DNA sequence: TGTGCCAGCAGCCACAAAAGGACAGGGCTCTATGGCTACACCTTC. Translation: CASSHKRTGLYGYTF.

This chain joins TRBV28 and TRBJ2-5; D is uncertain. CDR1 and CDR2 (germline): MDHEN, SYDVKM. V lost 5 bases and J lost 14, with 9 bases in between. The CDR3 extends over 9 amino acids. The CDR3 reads CASSPPLYF. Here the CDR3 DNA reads TGTGCCAGCAGTCCCCCTTTATACTTC.

The CDR3 sequence: CASSYRGRCQETQYF. Here the CDR3 DNA reads TGTGCCAGCAGCTACAGAGGGAGGTGCCAAGAGACCCAGTACTTC. This chain connects TRBV5-4 to TRBJ2-5; TRBD2 is a possible D gene (6 bases). V lost 3 bases to trimming and J lost 1 base, with 13 bases between them. There are 15 residues in the CDR3. CDR1 and CDR2 from the germline V gene are SGHNT and YYREEE (reference sequence).